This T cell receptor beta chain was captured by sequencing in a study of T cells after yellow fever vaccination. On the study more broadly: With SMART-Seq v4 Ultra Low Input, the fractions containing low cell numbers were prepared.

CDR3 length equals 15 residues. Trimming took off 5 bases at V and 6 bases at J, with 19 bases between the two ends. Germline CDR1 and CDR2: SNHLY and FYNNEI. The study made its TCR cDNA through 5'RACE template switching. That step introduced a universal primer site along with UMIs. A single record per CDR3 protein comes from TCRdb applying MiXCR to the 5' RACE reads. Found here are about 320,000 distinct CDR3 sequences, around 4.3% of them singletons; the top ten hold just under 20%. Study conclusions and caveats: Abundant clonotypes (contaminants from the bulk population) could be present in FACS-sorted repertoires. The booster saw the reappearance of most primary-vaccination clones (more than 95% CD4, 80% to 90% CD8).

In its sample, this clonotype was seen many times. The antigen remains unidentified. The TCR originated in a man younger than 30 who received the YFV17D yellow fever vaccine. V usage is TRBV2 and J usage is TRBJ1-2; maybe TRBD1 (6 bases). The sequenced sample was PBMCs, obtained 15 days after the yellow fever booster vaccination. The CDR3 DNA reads TGTGCCAGCAGTATAGGGGGGAACGCTAAGGATGGCTACACCTTC. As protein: CASSIGGNAKDGYTF.